The 21 T cell receptor beta chains below come from one sample, sequenced in a study of CD8 T cells in ankylosing spondylitis. The study's findings and limits: Characteristic of ankylosing spondylitis blood, it appeared, was a TCR beta motif comprising about 8 highly homologous variants.

TCRdb re-called the 5' RACE reads with MiXCR, one entry per CDR3 protein. This sample has some 840,000 distinct CDR3 sequences; around 11% occur once, and the top ten carry around 0.51%. These receptors lack a known antigen. Sequencing was performed on blood, either unsorted or a sorted T cell fraction (not recorded which). The source of these receptors is a male donor with ankylosing spondylitis.

This clonotype has just a few counts. V and J are TRBV18 and TRBJ1-6; D not certain. With 6 bases removed from V and 7 bases from J, the gap between germline ends came to 10 bases. The CDR3 length is 13 residues. Germline loops: CDR1 KGHSH, CDR2 LQKENI. The DNA of the CDR3 is TGTGCCAGCTCTCCCCACCGGAATTCACCCCTCCACTTT. It encodes CASSPHRNSPLHF.

This clonotype was seen ten or more times. CDR3 in DNA: TGTGCCAGCAGTTACTCCCGGGCAGCGGCGTCGACTTACACCGGGGAGCTGTTTTTT. Translating gives CASSYSRAAASTYTGELFF. This chain connects TRBV6-6 to TRBJ2-2; possibly TRBD2 for D (5 bases). V lost 0 bases, J lost 3 bases, and 20 bases lay in between. There are 19 residues in the CDR3. Germline lookup yields CDR1 MNHNY and CDR2 SVGAGI (reference sequence).

This clonotype appeared a few times. The rearrangement links TRBV7-9 to TRBJ1-1; no firm D call. The length of the CDR3 is 15 residues. Germline loops: CDR1 SEHNR, CDR2 FQNEAQ (reference sequence). Trimming removed 1 base from V and 5 bases from J, with 14 bases in between. CDR3 region: CASSLDGERETEAFF. For the CDR3, the DNA is TGTGCCAGCAGCTTAGATGGGGAAAGGGAGACTGAAGCTTTCTTT.

The chain carries TRBV6-5 and TRBJ2-5; a weak D match, TRBD1 (6 bases). Between the trimmed V and J ends, which lost 2 bases and 5 bases, there was a span of 15 bases. CDR1 is MNHEY, CDR2 SVGAGI, per germline. The CDR3 spans 15 residues. The CDR3 DNA reads TGTGCCAGCAGTTACCGCATCAGGGGTGGGGAGACCCAGTACTTC. It translates to CASSYRIRGGETQYF.

This clonotype was seen many times. The chain is built from TRBV7-3 and TRBJ2-3; possibly TRBD2 for D (6 bases). Germline V gene lookup returns CDR1 SGHTA and CDR2 FQGTGA. V was clipped by 4 bases and J by 4 bases, with 15 bases between them. This CDR3 contains 15 residues. This chain's CDR3 is CASSSRDLGADTQYF. CDR3 DNA sequence: TGTGCCAGCAGCTCGCGGGACCTGGGTGCAGATACGCAGTATTTT. Based on the CDR3 plus reference TRBV7-3 and TRBJ2-3, the full variable domain is GAGVSQTPSNKVTEKGKYVELRCDPISGHTALYWYRQSLGQGPEFLIYFQGTGAADDSGLPNDRFFAVRPEGSVSTLKIQRTERGDSAVYLCASSSRDLGADTQYFGPGTRLTVL.

This clonotype appeared a few times. The V call is TRBV5-6, the J call TRBJ1-1; D possibly corresponds to TRBD1 (6 bases). The CDR3 is 14 amino acids. Per the germline V gene, CDR1 is SGHDT and CDR2 is YYEEEE. Between the trimmed V and J ends, which lost 4 bases and 5 bases, there was a span of 15 bases. CDR3 in DNA: TGTGCCAGCAGCATACAGGGACGAGATACTGAAGCTTTCTTT. Encoded protein: CASSIQGRDTEAFF.

The table lists this clonotype with a few counts. The chain combines TRBV20-1 with TRBJ1-1; D gene uncertain. CDR1 and CDR2 (germline): DFQATT, SNEGSKA (reference sequence). This CDR3 spans 15 amino acids. V shed 6 bases and J shed 5 bases, with 22 bases lying between them. CDR3 DNA: TGCAGTGCCACTCCTCATCTGGGGAGGGAAACTGAAGCTTTCTTT. Protein product: CSATPHLGRETEAFF.

This clonotype was seen repeatedly, ten times or more. This chain joins TRBV20-1 and TRBJ1-2; the D is unclear. CDR3 size: 13 residues. CDR1 and CDR2 (germline): DFQATT, SNEGSKA (reference sequence). Deletions cut 6 bases from V and 0 bases from J, with 11 bases between. Here the CDR3 reads CSAQDGANYGYTF. CDR3 in DNA: TGCAGTGCCCAGGATGGGGCTAACTATGGCTACACCTTC.

The CDR3 is CASSLDQGGGTQYF. CDR3 DNA: TGTGCCAGCAGTTTAGACCAGGGCGGGGGGACCCAGTACTTC. The chain joins TRBV27 to TRBJ2-5; 7 positions match TRBD2. The CDR3 has 14 amino acids. Germline V gives CDR1 MNHEY, CDR2 SMNVEV (reference sequence). The V and J ends lost 2 bases and 7 bases, in that order; junction bases with no gene match: 7.

This clonotype was recorded many times. CDR3 amino acids: CASRTLSYEQYF. CDR3 nucleotide sequence: TGTGCCAGCAGGACGCTCTCCTACGAGCAGTACTTC. J is TRBJ2-7 and V is TRBV27; D unclear. Trimming shortened V by 6 bases and J by 0 bases, and 6 bases separated the two germline ends. CDR1 MNHEY and CDR2 SMNVEV come from the germline V gene (reference sequence). The CDR3 has 12 residues.

This chain connects TRBV6-2 or TRBV6-3 to TRBJ2-2, with no clear D. From germline, CDR1 is MNHEY and CDR2 SVGEGT. Trimming cost V 10 bases and J 1 base, with 13 bases left between them. The length of the CDR3 is 14 residues. The CDR3 DNA is TGTGCCATAGCTAACCCGTGGAACACCGGGGAGCTGTTTTTT. This gives the protein CAIANPWNTGELFF.

The chain is built from TRBV2 and TRBJ2-5; D unclear. This CDR3 is built from 14 residues. Germline assignment: CDR1 SNHLY and CDR2 FYNNEI. V lost 6 bases to trimming and J lost 4 bases, with 15 bases between them. The CDR3 DNA is TGTGCCAGCAGCCTTAATGGGAAGGGAGAGACCCAGTACTTC. It translates to CASSLNGKGETQYF.

Ten or more counts support this clonotype. V usage is TRBV6-5 and J usage is TRBJ2-1; TRBD2 agrees at 8 bases. Germline V gene sequence: CDR1 MNHEY, CDR2 SVGAGI. With V trimmed by 2 bases and J by 9 bases, 12 bases remained unmatched. CDR3 length: 16 residues. CDR3 loop: CASSYPLSGGPGEQFF. Here the CDR3 DNA reads TGTGCCAGCAGTTACCCTCTTTCGGGAGGGCCTGGTGAGCAGTTCTTC.

The genes are TRBV7-8 and TRBJ2-7; the match to TRBD1 covers 7 bases. CDR1 SGHVS and CDR2 FQNEAQ come from the germline V gene. J was trimmed by 3 bases and V by 0 bases; bases with no gene match: 8. The CDR3 contains 16 residues. CDR3 sequence: CASSLALGAGGYEQYF. CDR3 DNA: TGTGCCAGCAGCTTAGCGCTCGGGGCAGGGGGCTACGAGCAGTACTTC. The variable domain in full, with the rest retrieved from reference TRBV7-8 and TRBJ2-7, is GAGVSQSPRYKVAKRGQDVALRCDPISGHVSLFWYQQALGQGPEFLTYFQNEAQLDKSGLPSDRFFAERPEGSVSTLKIQRTQQEDSAVYLCASSLALGAGGYEQYFGPGTRLTVT.

The sample holds a few counts of this clonotype. V and J are TRBV15 and TRBJ2-1, with a weak D call TRBD2 (6 bases). Deletions cut 4 bases from V and 5 bases from J, with 18 bases between. CDR3 length: 16 amino acids. Germline loops: CDR1 LNHNV, CDR2 YYDKDF (reference sequence). Here the CDR3 reads CATSKWSSASHNEQFF. The CDR3 nucleotides are TGTGCCACCAGCAAGTGGTCTAGCGCTTCTCACAATGAGCAGTTCTTC. Full variable domain (missing parts from reference TRBV15 and TRBJ2-1): DAMVIQNPRYQVTQFGKPVTLSCSQTLNHNVMYWYQQKSSQAPKLLFHYYDKDFNNEADTPDNFQSRRPNTSFCFLDIRSPGLGDTAMYLCATSKWSSASHNEQFFGPGTRLTVL.

The chain uses TRBV20-1 and TRBJ2-3; 7 bases line up with TRBD2. The CDR3 has 15 residues. The germline gives CDR1 DFQATT, CDR2 SNEGSKA (reference sequence). V lost 5 bases to trimming and J lost 6 bases; unmatched junction nucleotides: 14. DNA of the CDR3: TGCAGTGCTGGAGTTGGAGCGGGATCGTCCGATACGCAGTATTTT. This sequence encodes CSAGVGAGSSDTQYF.

The V call is TRBV20-1, the J call TRBJ2-2; D may be TRBD2 (5 bases). From germline, CDR1 is DFQATT and CDR2 SNEGSKA (reference sequence). This CDR3 is built from 15 residues. The V gene lost 4 bases and the J gene lost 6 bases, with 18 bases spanning the gap. In nucleotides, the CDR3 is TGCAGTGCTATAAGAGGACCTACTAGAGCCGGGGAGCTGTTTTTT. Amino acids: CSAIRGPTRAGELFF.

This clonotype appeared a few times. The chain is built from TRBV12-3 or TRBV12-4 and TRBJ2-3; 8 bases line up with TRBD2. This CDR3 comprises 14 residues. Unmatched junction bases numbered 4, after V lost 5 bases and J lost 3 bases. Here the CDR3 DNA reads TGTGCCAGCAGTCAGGGACTAGAAACAGATACGCAGTATTTT. This sequence encodes CASSQGLETDTQYF.

The chain has TRBV20-1 and TRBJ2-1; D possibly uses TRBD1 or TRBD2 (5 bases each). Per the germline V gene, CDR1 is DFQATT and CDR2 is SNEGSKA (reference sequence). V lost 6 bases and J lost 4, with 16 bases in between. The CDR3 extends over 14 amino acids. DNA for the CDR3: TGCAGTGCCAGTGGGGGAGATCGATACAATGAGCAGTTCTTC. Its translation: CSASGGDRYNEQFF.

The chain links TRBV5-1 to TRBJ2-4, with 12 bases fitting TRBD2. Germline assignment: CDR1 SGHRS and CDR2 YFSETQ. V was clipped by 3 bases and J by 2 bases; unmatched bases: 9. The CDR3 consists of 18 residues. The CDR3 loop is CASSSRLAGEGTKNIQYF. CDR3 in DNA: TGCGCCAGCAGCTCCCGACTAGCGGGAGAGGGGACCAAAAACATTCAGTACTTC.

This clonotype appeared a few times. The CDR3 here is CATSGPSLPHGNEQFF. The CDR3 nucleotides are TGTGCCACCAGTGGACCTAGTCTCCCCCATGGCAATGAGCAGTTCTTC. J is TRBJ2-1 and V is TRBV24-1; D gene unclear. CDR3 length: 16 amino acids. V dropped 5 bases and J dropped 6 bases, with 19 bases sitting between them. Germline V gene lookup returns CDR1 KGHDR and CDR2 SFDVKD.